This TCR beta chain comes out of a study of cytomegalovirus exposure and HLA in healthy donors. The table lists this clone with a few counts. Primers for the PCR totalled 60 Vbeta and 13 Jbeta. TCRdb keeps only in-frame clones here, not all; method: immunoSEQ multiplex PCR. This repertoire shows some 120,000 clones, roughly 14% found once; its top ten account for under 2.5%. This sequence originates from a woman younger than 30 in good health and CMV-seronegative. Sequenced input: PBMCs.

CDR3 coding DNA: TGTGCCAGCAGCGACTCCGGGACAGGGGGCCCTGGGGCCAACGTCCTGACTTTC. Translation: CASSDSGTGGPGANVLTF. The rearrangement links TRBV9 to TRBJ2-6, with 12 bases that match TRBD1. Germline V gene data show CDR1 as SGDLS and CDR2 as YYNGEE. Trimming removed 3 bases from V and 2 bases from J; junction bases left unmatched: 6. This CDR3 is 18 amino acids long.